This is a list of T cell receptor beta chains from one sample in a study of T-cell reconstitution after alpha-beta-depleted transplantation in children. From the PCR reads, TCRdb called clonotypes with MiXCR, one entry per CDR3 protein. The data hold about 360,000 distinct CDR3 sequences, with roughly 14% observed a single time. The sample consisted of PBMCs, taken from the stem cell graft. These receptors came from a human donor who donated a stem cell graft to a child with Fanconi anemia. The conserved cysteine and the conserved F or W are not part of the CDR3 here.

CDR3 length	J gene	V gene	CDR3 protein
12	TRBJ1-1	TRBV7-3	ASSLTADSTEAF
12	TRBJ1-4	TRBV20-1	SARDLLLNEKLF
12	TRBJ2-2	TRBV7-6	ASSLRADTGELF
8	TRBJ1-1	TRBV5-1	ASSLVNAF
13	TRBJ2-2	TRBV5-1	ASSVLPADTGELF
11	TRBJ1-2	TRBV14	ASSPSGTHGYT
12	TRBJ1-6	TRBV20-1	SAEGADYNSPLH
12	TRBJ2-7	TRBV11-2	ASSPQRGSYEQY
12	TRBJ1-5	TRBV12-3/TRBV12-4	ASSLKSGGQPQH
14	TRBJ2-2	TRBV5-1	ASSFTVPGDTGELF
12	TRBJ1-4	TRBV5-1	ASSFGWENEKLF
10	TRBJ2-1	TRBV5-6	ASSPQGSGSF
14	TRBJ2-7	TRBV3-1	ASSQGARTGTYEQY
11	TRBJ1-4	TRBV12-3/TRBV12-4	ASSLGRPEKLF
12	TRBJ1-2	TRBV5-1	ASSLVGTTYGYT
11	TRBJ1-3	TRBV7-2	ASSPGQGDTIY
17	TRBJ1-6	TRBV11-1	ASSPTGERGLSYNSPLH
11	TRBJ1-1	TRBV5-1	ASTDLMGTEAF
12	TRBJ2-5	TRBV5-1	ASSPPTRIETQY
12	TRBJ2-4	TRBV7-8	ASSSDLAKNIQY
13	TRBJ2-3	TRBV12-3/TRBV12-4	ASTRQLSSTDTQY
10	TRBJ1-4	TRBV20-1	SAKGGREKLF
15	TRBJ2-6	TRBV30	AWSWGGTSSGANVLT
14	TRBJ1-2	TRBV7-9	ASSLPQEDSNYGYT
11	TRBJ1-3	TRBV5-1	ASSFGQDDTIY
10	TRBJ2-7	TRBV2	ASSGAGREQY
11	TRBJ1-1	TRBV20-1	SARPHQNTEAF
10	TRBJ2-1	TRBV18	ASSPDNPEQF
11	TRBJ1-4	TRBV20-1	SARGQAGEKLF
14	TRBJ2-1	TRBV5-1	ASRRAWGLGGDEQF
11	TRBJ1-5	TRBV6-6	ASRGLGPQPQH
13	TRBJ1-6	TRBV28	ASRSRGQYNSPLH
14	TRBJ1-4	TRBV7-8	ASSSRTRLNNEKLF
12	TRBJ2-1	TRBV12-3/TRBV12-4	ASSSRDSYNEQF
13	TRBJ2-3	TRBV27	ASSFTSGGRDTQY
12	TRBJ1-5	TRBV20-1	SALDRGREQPQH
14	TRBJ1-5	TRBV5-6	ASRRLDSHSNQPQH
14	TRBJ2-1	TRBV7-2	AGSLTRTSRGNEQF
12	TRBJ2-1	TRBV7-2	ASSLVASGNEQF
13	TRBJ1-6	TRBV4-3	ASSQNERDNSPLH
13	TRBJ1-2	TRBV6-1	ASSSWEVGNYGYT
9	TRBJ1-6	TRBV6-5	ASRMYETLH